The 20 T cell receptor beta chains presented below share a single source sample, sequenced in a study of blood T cell repertoires in COVID-19. Only in-frame clones appear in the TCRdb table, and some are missing; sequencing was by immunoSEQ multiplex PCR. Of fewer than 200,000 clones listed, 80% are singletons. The sequenced sample consisted of peripheral blood. The receptor set was obtained from an older man with active or convalescent COVID-19.

The genes are TRBV7-9 and TRBJ1-4; TRBD1 agrees at 8 bases. The V segment lost 5 bases and the J segment 7 bases; nucleotides outside the gene matches: 3. The germline V gene encodes CDR1 SEHNR and CDR2 FQNEAQ (reference sequence). The CDR3 runs 13 residues. CDR3 residues: CASSRQGTEKLFF. DNA for the CDR3: TGTGCCAGCAGCCGACAGGGGACTGAAAAACTGTTTTTT. Full variable domain (missing parts from reference TRBV7-9 and TRBJ1-4): DTGVSQNPRHKITKRGQNVTFRCDPISEHNRLYWYRQTLGQGPEFLTYFQNEAQLEKSRLLSDRFSAERPKGSFSTLEIQRTEQGDSAMYLCASSRQGTEKLFFGSGTQLSVL.

This chain joins TRBV19 and TRBJ2-1; 10 bases map to TRBD2. The CDR3 sequence is 14 residues long. V lost 7 bases and J lost 6; bases outside the gene matches: 6. Germline values: CDR1 LNHDA, CDR2 SQIVND (reference sequence). The CDR3 sequence is CASNERGGLNEQFF. The CDR3, as DNA: TGTGCCAGTAATGAGCGGGGGGGTCTCAATGAGCAGTTCTTC.

The chain uses TRBV6-2 or TRBV6-3 and TRBJ1-6; 9 bases agree with TRBD1. Germline CDR1 is MNHEY and CDR2 is SVGEGT. V lost 4 bases and J lost 8; bases outside the gene matches: 12. This CDR3 is 17 amino acids long. The CDR3 sequence is CASSSGQGMMTDSPLHF. The CDR3 DNA follows: TGTGCCAGCAGTTCCGGACAGGGGATGATGACCGATTCACCCCTCCACTTT.

This clone was observed a few times. This chain joins TRBV5-4 and TRBJ2-2; D perhaps matches TRBD2 (5 bases). The CDR3 is 16 residues long. CDR1 is SGHNT and CDR2 is YYREEE in the germline V gene (reference sequence). Trimming pared 0 bases from V and 2 bases from J, leaving 11 bases between. Here the CDR3 reads CASSLGPGSNTGELFF. In DNA form, the CDR3 reads TGTGCCAGCAGCTTGGGTCCGGGGTCAAACACCGGGGAGCTGTTTTTT.

The chain combines TRBV10-3 with TRBJ2-1, with D maybe TRBD2 (6 bases). The CDR3 has 18 residues. V was trimmed by 7 bases and J by 5 bases, leaving 27 bases between them. CDR1 and CDR2 from the germline V gene are ENHRY and SYGVKD. The CDR3 protein is CAINGTPPPYSLHNEQFF. The CDR3 region has the DNA TGTGCCATCAATGGGACTCCCCCCCCATACAGCCTACACAATGAGCAGTTCTTC.

The chain links TRBV6-1 to TRBJ1-2; the match to TRBD1 covers 7 bases. This CDR3 is 15 amino acids long. Looked up from germline, CDR1 is MNHNS and CDR2 is SASEGT. V trimming: 2 bases; J trimming: 4 bases; junction bases outside the gene matches: 7. The CDR3: CASSETTGMGYGYTF. CDR3 in DNA: TGTGCCAGCAGTGAAACGACAGGGATGGGCTATGGCTACACCTTC.

This clone has only one observation. V gene TRBV2 combines with J gene TRBJ1-2, with D perhaps TRBD1 (5 bases). V lost 6 bases and J 8 bases, leaving 13 bases between the germline ends. The CDR3 runs to 12 residues. Germline values: CDR1 SNHLY, CDR2 FYNNEI. CDR3 region: CASRGLHGGYTF. CDR3 nucleotides: TGTGCCAGCAGGGGGCTCCACGGGGGCTACACCTTC. Supplemented by reference TRBV2 and TRBJ1-2, the full variable domain reads EPEVTQTPSHQVTQMGQEVILRCVPISNHLYFYWYRQILGQKVEFLVSFYNNEISEKSEIFDDQFSVERPDGSNFTLKIRSTKLEDSAMYFCASRGLHGGYTFGSGTRLTVV.

This chain uses TRBV5-6 with TRBJ2-5; 8 nucleotides align to TRBD1. V lost 6 bases, J lost 2 bases, and 3 bases stayed unmatched. CDR1 SGHDT and CDR2 YYEEEE come from the germline V gene. The CDR3 covers 13 residues. CDR3 bases: TGTGCCAGCACAGGGGGCGGACAAGAGACCCAGTACTTC. It specifies CASTGGGQETQYF.

This chain links TRBV6-6 with TRBJ1-5; weak D call: TRBD1 (5 bases). The CDR3 consists of 14 residues. Trimming left V 5 bases short and J 0 bases short, with 8 bases between. CDR1 MNHNY and CDR2 SVGAGI come from the germline V gene (reference sequence). This CDR3 reads CASSGGGSNQPQHF. The CDR3 DNA is TGTGCCAGCAGTGGGGGGGGTAGCAATCAGCCCCAGCATTTT.

The V gene is TRBV9, the J gene TRBJ2-3, with D perhaps matching TRBD2 (5 bases). Trimming shortened V by 5 bases and J by 2 bases, and 9 bases separated the two germline ends. The CDR3 spans 13 residues. The V gene's germline CDR1 is SGDLS and CDR2 YYNGEE. The CDR3 DNA follows: TGTGCCAGCAGGAGCGGTTCCACAGATACGCAGTATTTT. As protein: CASRSGSTDTQYF.

CDR3 sequence reads: CASSPGGGEKLFF. The DNA of the CDR3 is TGTGCCAGCAGCCCGGGCGGAGGGGAAAAACTGTTTTTT. V gene TRBV3-1 (or the pseudogene TRBV3-2) combines with J gene TRBJ1-4; D is undetermined. Germline V gives CDR1 LGHDT, CDR2 YNNKEL (reference sequence). The CDR3 length is 13 residues. Trimming left V 4 bases short and J 8 bases short, with 11 bases between.

This clone has more than one count but fewer than ten. The chain carries TRBV7-8 and TRBJ2-7; D perhaps matches TRBD1 (8 bases). This CDR3 has 16 amino acids. The V gene's germline CDR1 is SGHVS and CDR2 FQNEAQ. Trimming removed 0 bases from V and 6 bases from J, with 18 bases in between. CDR3 loop: CASSLAGWTGRVEQYF. The CDR3 DNA reads as TGTGCCAGCAGCTTAGCAGGTTGGACAGGGAGGGTCGAGCAGTACTTC.

The rearrangement joins TRBV27 to TRBJ1-5; 12 bases agree with TRBD1. J lost 5 bases, V lost 1 base, and 3 bases had no gene match. This CDR3 is built from 16 residues. Germline CDR1 is MNHEY and CDR2 is SMNVEV (reference sequence). The CDR3 DNA is TGTGCCAGCAGTTTATGGGGGACAGGGGGCGATCAGCCCCAGCATTTT. It codes for CASSLWGTGGDQPQHF.

The chain couples TRBV29-1 to TRBJ1-2, with TRBD1 identical over 7 bases. CDR1 is SQVTM, CDR2 ANQGSEA, per germline. The CDR3 loop spans 13 amino acids. Germline trimming cut 6 bases from V and 7 bases from J; bases unmatched to any gene: 11. CDR3 in amino acids: CSVAQGGLAGYTF. For the CDR3, the DNA is TGCAGCGTCGCCCAAGGGGGCTTGGCTGGCTACACCTTC. The variable domain in full, completed from reference TRBV29-1 and TRBJ1-2, reads SAVISQKPSRDICQRGTSLTIQCQVDSQVTMMFWYRQQPGQSLTLIATANQGSEATYESGFVIDKFPISRPNLTFSTLTVSNMSPEDSSIYLCSVAQGGLAGYTFGSGTRLTVV.

The CDR3 loop reads CASSPPVFERTNTGELFF. The CDR3 nucleotides are TGTGCCAGCTCACCACCGGTGTTCGAGCGGACGAACACCGGGGAGCTGTTTTTT. The chain joins TRBV18 to TRBJ2-2; D perhaps matches TRBD2 (5 bases). Trimming pared 0 bases from V and 0 bases from J, leaving 14 bases between. This CDR3 has 18 amino acids. Germline CDR1 and CDR2: KGHSH and LQKENI.

This chain links TRBV6-5 with TRBJ1-5; 11 bases line up with TRBD1. CDR1 and CDR2 from the germline V gene are MNHEY and SVGAGI. The CDR3 is 15 residues long. The J segment lost 7 bases and the V segment lost 5 bases, leaving 7 bases of the junction unmatched. CDR3 sequence (DNA): TGTGCCAGCAGTCTTGGACAGGGGGCACACCAGCCCCAGCATTTT. Its protein product is CASSLGQGAHQPQHF.

This clone occurred a few times. The chain links TRBV27 to TRBJ2-7; 15 bases are shared with TRBD2. The germline V gene has CDR1 MNHEY and CDR2 SMNVEV (reference sequence). There are 13 residues in the CDR3. The V gene end was trimmed by 6 bases and the J gene end by 8 bases; junction bases not matched to a gene: 2. The CDR3 loop reads CASRGLAGGKQYF. The CDR3 DNA is TGTGCCAGCAGGGGACTAGCGGGAGGAAAGCAGTACTTC.

This rearrangement joins TRBV13 to TRBJ1-5, with 9 bases aligning to TRBD1. CDR3 length equals 16 residues. CDR1 is PRHDT and CDR2 is FYEKMQ in the germline V gene (reference sequence). J lost 7 bases, V lost 4 bases, and 11 bases had no gene match. As DNA, the CDR3 is TGTGCCAGCAGCTATAGCCGGGACAGGGCTTTACAGCCCCAGCATTTT. It codes for CASSYSRDRALQPQHF.

The V gene is TRBV5-4, the J gene TRBJ2-3; unclear D gene. This CDR3 is built from 16 residues. Trimming pared 0 bases from V and 2 bases from J, leaving 13 bases between. The germline V gene encodes CDR1 SGHNT and CDR2 YYREEE (reference sequence). The CDR3 loop reads CASSLVVGALTDTQYF. The DNA for the CDR3 is TGTGCCAGCAGCTTGGTTGTCGGAGCCCTCACAGATACGCAGTATTTT. The entire variable domain, with the rest obtained from reference TRBV5-4 and TRBJ2-3, is as follows: ETGVTQSPTHLIKTRGQQVTLRCSSQSGHNTVSWYQQALGQGPQFIFQYYREEENGRGNFPPRFSGLQFPNYSSELNVNALELDDSALYLCASSLVVGALTDTQYFGPGTRLTVL.

The rearrangement links TRBV19 to TRBJ1-2; a possible D gene is TRBD1 (6 bases). V was pared by 5 bases and J by 4 bases, with 14 bases between. The CDR3 spans 14 residues. Germline V gene sequence: CDR1 LNHDA, CDR2 SQIVND (reference sequence). The CDR3 bases are TGTGCCAGTAGTGAACAGGGCTCCAGCTATGGCTACACCTTC. Protein sequence: CASSEQGSSYGYTF.